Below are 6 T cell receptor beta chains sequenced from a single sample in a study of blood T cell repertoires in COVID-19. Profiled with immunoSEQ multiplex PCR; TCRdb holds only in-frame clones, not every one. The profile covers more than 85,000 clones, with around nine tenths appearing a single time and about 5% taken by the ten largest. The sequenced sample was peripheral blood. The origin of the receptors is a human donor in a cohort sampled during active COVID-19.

The CDR3 DNA reads as TGTGCCAGCATTCAGCGGGGTCCCCAGTCCTACGAGCAGTACTTC. Protein product: CASIQRGPQSYEQYF. The chain couples TRBV6-5 to TRBJ2-7, with 7 positions matching TRBD2. V dropped 7 bases and J dropped 1; count of bases not matched to a gene: 10. This CDR3 has 15 amino acids. CDR1 and CDR2 from the germline V gene are MNHEY and SVGAGI.

This CDR3 reads CASSMVGDRSSYEQYF. CDR3 DNA sequence: TGTGCCAGTAGTATGGTCGGGGACAGGAGCTCCTACGAGCAGTACTTC. J is TRBJ2-7 and V is TRBV19; 8 positions agree with TRBD1. CDR1 is LNHDA and CDR2 is SQIVND in the germline V gene (reference sequence). J was trimmed by 0 bases and V by 3 bases; bases with no gene match: 7. This CDR3 comprises 16 residues.

CDR3 sequence (DNA): TGTGCCAGCAGCCCTAACTCCTACAATGAGCAGTTCTTC. Its protein product is CASSPNSYNEQFF. The rearrangement links TRBV11-3 to TRBJ2-1; D gene ambiguous. Germline CDR1 reads SGHNT; CDR2 reads YENEEA. Trimming took off 5 bases at V and 0 bases at J, with 5 bases between the two ends. This CDR3 comprises 13 residues.

The CDR3 reads CASSQYIGFSGNTIYF. The CDR3 DNA sequence: TGTGCCAGCAGCCAATATATCGGTTTCTCTGGAAACACCATATATTTT. J is TRBJ1-3 and V is TRBV16, with D unclear. V dropped 1 base and J dropped 0 bases, with 10 bases sitting between them. The germline gives CDR1 KGHSY, CDR2 FQNENV. The CDR3 is 16 residues long.

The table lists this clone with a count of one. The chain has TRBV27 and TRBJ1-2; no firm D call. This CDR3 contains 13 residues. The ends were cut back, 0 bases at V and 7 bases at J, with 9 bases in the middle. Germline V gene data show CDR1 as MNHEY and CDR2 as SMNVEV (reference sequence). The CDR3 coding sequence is TGTGCCAGCAGTTTATCTGGGCGGGCTGGCTACACCTTC. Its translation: CASSLSGRAGYTF.

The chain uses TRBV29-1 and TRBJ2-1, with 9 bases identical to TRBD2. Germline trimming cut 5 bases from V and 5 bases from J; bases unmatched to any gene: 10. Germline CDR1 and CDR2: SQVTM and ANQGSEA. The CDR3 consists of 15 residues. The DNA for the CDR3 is TGCAGCGTTTCTTCAGCGGGAGGACTGGACAATGAGCAGTTCTTC. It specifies CSVSSAGGLDNEQFF.